What follows are 10 T cell receptor beta chains derived from one specimen sequenced in a study of Ad26.COV2.S vaccination and SARS-CoV-2 variants. Sequencing was performed with immunoSEQ multiplex PCR; in TCRdb, only in-frame clones are kept and a portion is missing. This table has 46,000 or so clones, 65% to 90% appearing once. Sequenced material: peripheral blood, taken after recovery from COVID-19. The receptors come from a human donor who had recovered from COVID-19.

This chain uses TRBV5-1 with TRBJ2-2, with D perhaps matching TRBD1 (6 bases). Trimming shortened V by 3 bases and J by 0 bases, and 18 bases separated the two germline ends. Germline CDR1 and CDR2: SGHRS and YFSETQ. The CDR3 length is 18 residues. The CDR3 loop is CASSSHALGTTNTGELFF. The CDR3 DNA is TGCGCCAGCAGCTCGCACGCACTTGGGACAACGAACACCGGGGAGCTGTTTTTT.

This clone was detected a few times. The V call is TRBV7-9, the J call TRBJ1-3, with D perhaps TRBD1 (5 bases). CDR1 is SEHNR, CDR2 FQNEAQ, per germline (reference sequence). The length of the CDR3 is 17 residues. Trimming left V 2 bases short and J 0 bases short, with 14 bases between. The CDR3 coding sequence is TGTGCCAGCAGCTTATCCTGGGGGGGTTACTCTGGAAACACCATATATTTT. Amino acid sequence: CASSLSWGGYSGNTIYF.

The chain couples TRBV7-8 to TRBJ1-2; 10 bases line up with TRBD1. J was trimmed by 2 bases and V by 1 base; bases with no gene match: 4. The germline CDR1 and CDR2 sequences are SGHVS and FQNEAQ. The CDR3 covers 16 residues. CDR3 coding DNA: TGTGCCAGCAGCTTAGGGGGACAGGGGACAAACTATGGCTACACCTTC. Its protein is CASSLGGQGTNYGYTF.

DNA for the CDR3: TGCGCCAGCAGCTTCGGAACCGGGACAGGGGATGGCTACACCTTC. It codes for CASSFGTGTGDGYTF. The chain employs TRBV5-1 and TRBJ1-2; the match to TRBD1 covers 10 bases. Germline CDR1 reads SGHRS; CDR2 reads YFSETQ. The CDR3 is 15 amino acids. After removal of 2 bases from V and 6 bases from J, the junction contained 7 bases not matched to a gene.

The genes are TRBV6-5 and TRBJ1-1, with TRBD1 as a possible D gene (6 bases). The germline V gene encodes CDR1 MNHEY and CDR2 SVGAGI. V lost 5 bases to trimming and J lost 3 bases, with 13 bases between them. This CDR3 contains 14 residues. The CDR3 nucleotides are TGTGCCAGCAGTATCCAGGGGAGTGACACTGAAGCTTTCTTT. Its protein product is CASSIQGSDTEAFF.

The chain has TRBV9 and TRBJ1-1, with D maybe TRBD1 (6 bases). There are 13 residues in the CDR3. Germline CDR1 is SGDLS and CDR2 is YYNGEE. Trimming took 4 bases from V and 5 from J, leaving 12 bases between them. CDR3: CASSLTGWTEAFF. The CDR3 nucleotides read TGTGCCAGCAGCCTCACAGGGTGGACTGAAGCTTTCTTT.

The chain has TRBV19 and TRBJ2-5; D may match TRBD1 or TRBD2 (6 bases each). The germline V and J ends were trimmed by 5 bases and 7 bases, with 17 bases remaining between them. There are 14 residues in the CDR3. The germline V gene has CDR1 LNHDA and CDR2 SQIVND (reference sequence). CDR3 nucleotide sequence: TGTGCCAGTAGTTACCCGGGAGAGGGGGGGACCCAGTACTTC. Its translation is CASSYPGEGGTQYF.

The rearrangement uses TRBV3-1 (or the pseudogene TRBV3-2) and TRBJ1-1; a possible D gene is TRBD1 (6 bases). V was shortened by 4 bases and J by 6 bases, with 15 bases between the two germline ends. Per germline, CDR1 LGHDT and CDR2 YNNKEL (reference sequence). This CDR3 region has 14 residues. The CDR3 nucleotides are TGTGCCAGCAGCCTCGAACAGGGTTCGTCTGAAGCTTTCTTT. Translated, it gives CASSLEQGSSEAFF.

This clone has only one observation. The chain is built from TRBV5-1 and TRBJ2-2, with 10 bases aligning to TRBD2. The CDR3 spans 15 residues. V gave up 2 bases and J gave up 4 bases; unmatched junction bases: 2. CDR1 and CDR2 from the germline V gene are SGHRS and YFSETQ. CDR3 nucleotides: TGCGCCAGCAGCTTATTAGCGGGGGGCACCGGGGAGCTGTTTTTT. Translating gives CASSLLAGGTGELFF.

This clone turned up a few times. This chain connects TRBV11-2 to TRBJ1-2; D call uncertain. Germline CDR1 and CDR2: SGHAT and FQNNGV. V dropped 2 bases and J dropped 5 bases, with 12 bases sitting between them. CDR3 length: 14 residues. The CDR3 loop reads CASSLYSIWYGYTF. CDR3 DNA sequence: TGTGCCAGCAGCTTATATTCGATTTGGTATGGCTACACCTTC.